This record concerns one T cell receptor (beta chain) sequence. What it recognizes is unknown. This record belongs to a study of cytomegalovirus exposure and HLA in healthy donors. Study-wide points: Among CMV-associated TCR beta chains, most appeared HLA-restricted in a later analysis. Prior analysis indicated that the majority of TCR beta V segments exhibited productivity approximately 90% or approximately 30% of the time.

The germline CDR1 and CDR2 sequences are SGHAT and FQNNGV. The V end lost 3 bases, the J end lost 3 bases, and 8 bases lay between the germline ends. CDR3 size: 13 residues. PCR involved 60 Vbeta and 13 Jbeta primers. Generated by immunoSEQ multiplex PCR, the TCRdb table keeps only in-frame clones and is missing some. This table has around 130,000 clones, around 82% appearing once. This receptor was taken from a boy aged 10-17 years in good health and CMV-seronegative. The sequenced material came from PBMCs. The chain combines TRBV11-2 with TRBJ2-5; D call uncertain. Here the CDR3 reads CASSFEEEETQYF. CDR3 nucleotide sequence: TGTGCCAGCAGCTTCGAGGAAGAAGAGACCCAGTACTTC.